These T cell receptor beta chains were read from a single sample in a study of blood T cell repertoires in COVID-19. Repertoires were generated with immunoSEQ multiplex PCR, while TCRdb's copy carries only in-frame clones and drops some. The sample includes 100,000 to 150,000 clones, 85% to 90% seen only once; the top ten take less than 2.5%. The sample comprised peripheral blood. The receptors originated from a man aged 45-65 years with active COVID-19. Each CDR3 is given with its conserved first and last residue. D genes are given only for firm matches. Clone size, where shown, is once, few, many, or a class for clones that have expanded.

CDR3aa: CASSLGQRGGPDTQYF
CDR3nt: TGTGCCAGCAGCTTAGGCCAGAGGGGAGGTCCAGATACGCAGTATTTT
j_gene: TRBJ2-3
d_gene: .
abundance: .
v_gene: TRBV11-2

CDR3aa: CATAPSGDTYYEQYF
CDR3nt: TGTGCCACCGCCCCTAGCGGGGACACCTACTACGAGCAGTACTTC
j_gene: TRBJ2-7
d_gene: TRBD2
abundance: .
v_gene: TRBV10-3

CDR3aa: CASSPGTSGGWEQFF
CDR3nt: TGTGCCAGCTCACCCGGGACTAGCGGGGGATGGGAGCAGTTCTTC
j_gene: TRBJ2-1
d_gene: TRBD2
abundance: .
v_gene: TRBV18

CDR3aa: CASSSLLAETQYF
CDR3nt: TGTGCCAGCAGCTCACTTTTAGCTGAGACCCAGTACTTC
j_gene: TRBJ2-5
d_gene: .
abundance: .
v_gene: TRBV7-2

CDR3aa: CASSLQLGVLNEKLFF
CDR3nt: TGTGCCAGTAGTCTTCAGTTAGGGGTCCTAAATGAAAAACTGTTTTTT
j_gene: TRBJ1-4
d_gene: .
abundance: once
v_gene: TRBV19

CDR3aa: CASTTLAGYNEQFF
CDR3nt: TGTGCCAGCACCACACTAGCGGGATACAATGAGCAGTTCTTC
j_gene: TRBJ2-1
d_gene: TRBD2
abundance: .
v_gene: TRBV13

CDR3aa: CASSLGVKGVKTADTQYF
CDR3nt: TGTGCCAGCAGCTTGGGAGTCAAGGGGGTAAAGACGGCAGATACGCAGTATTTT
j_gene: TRBJ2-3
d_gene: .
abundance: .
v_gene: TRBV5-5

CDR3aa: CAWLPETYYGYTF
CDR3nt: TGTGCCTGGCTCCCGGAGACGTACTATGGCTACACCTTC
j_gene: TRBJ1-2
d_gene: .
abundance: .
v_gene: TRBV30

CDR3aa: CASSLIPGQGGEQFF
CDR3nt: TGTGCCAGCAGCTTAATCCCCGGACAGGGTGGGGAGCAGTTCTTC
j_gene: TRBJ2-1
d_gene: TRBD1
abundance: .
v_gene: TRBV7-8

CDR3aa: CASSTKVVLAGGSSYEQYF
CDR3nt: TGTGCCAGCAGCACAAAAGTCGTGTTAGCGGGGGGCAGCTCCTACGAGCAGTACTTC
j_gene: TRBJ2-7
d_gene: TRBD2
abundance: .
v_gene: TRBV7-9

CDR3aa: CASSFSLEQYF
CDR3nt: TGTGCCAGCAGCTTCTCCTTGGAGCAGTACTTC
j_gene: TRBJ2-7
d_gene: .
abundance: few
v_gene: TRBV5-6

CDR3aa: CASSIRQNNSPLHF
CDR3nt: TGTGCCAGTAGTATTCGTCAGAATAATTCACCCCTCCACTTT
j_gene: TRBJ1-6
d_gene: .
abundance: .
v_gene: TRBV19

CDR3aa: CASSLERDRVYGYTF
CDR3nt: TGTGCCAGCAGCTTAGAGAGGGATAGGGTTTATGGCTACACCTTC
j_gene: TRBJ1-2
d_gene: .
abundance: .
v_gene: TRBV7-8

CDR3aa: CASSLTGKGGYGYTF
CDR3nt: TGTGCCAGCAGTTTAACAGGGAAAGGAGGCTATGGCTACACCTTC
j_gene: TRBJ1-2
d_gene: .
abundance: .
v_gene: TRBV6-5

CDR3aa: CASSRRAGPQHF
CDR3nt: TGTGCCAGCAGCCGGCGGGCCGGGCCCCAGCATTTT
j_gene: TRBJ1-5
d_gene: .
abundance: .
v_gene: TRBV12-3/TRBV12-4

CDR3aa: CASSPPGQGLHNEQFF
CDR3nt: TGTGCCAGCAGCCCCCCGGGACAGGGACTACACAATGAGCAGTTCTTC
j_gene: TRBJ2-1
d_gene: TRBD1
abundance: .
v_gene: TRBV14

CDR3aa: CASSQVTSGGSYEQYF
CDR3nt: TGCGCCAGCAGCCAGGTGACTAGCGGGGGCTCCTACGAGCAGTACTTC
j_gene: TRBJ2-7
d_gene: TRBD2
abundance: .
v_gene: TRBV4-1

CDR3aa: CASSQNRVSYEQYF
CDR3nt: TGCGCCAGCAGCCAAAACAGGGTCAGCTACGAGCAGTACTTC
j_gene: TRBJ2-7
d_gene: .
abundance: once
v_gene: TRBV4-3

CDR3aa: CASSPSDRGAPYEQFF
CDR3nt: TGTGCCAGCAGCCCATCAGACCGGGGGGCCCCCTATGAGCAGTTCTTC
j_gene: TRBJ2-1
d_gene: .
abundance: .
v_gene: TRBV6-2/TRBV6-3

CDR3aa: CASSRRRGGYTF
CDR3nt: TGTGCCAGCAGCCGACGCAGGGGAGGCTACACCTTC
j_gene: TRBJ1-2
d_gene: .
abundance: .
v_gene: TRBV12-3/TRBV12-4

CDR3aa: CASSQVYIQGKDYGYTF
CDR3nt: TGCGCCAGCAGCCAAGTTTATATACAGGGGAAGGACTATGGCTACACCTTC
j_gene: TRBJ1-2
d_gene: TRBD1
abundance: .
v_gene: TRBV4-1

CDR3aa: CASSPAGVLQETQYF
CDR3nt: TGCGCCAGCAGCCCCGCGGGGGTTCTCCAAGAGACCCAGTACTTC
j_gene: TRBJ2-5
d_gene: TRBD2
abundance: .
v_gene: TRBV4-1

CDR3aa: CASSVEIGGPSTGELFF
CDR3nt: TGTGCCAGCAGCGTAGAAATCGGAGGCCCCAGCACCGGGGAGCTGTTTTTT
j_gene: TRBJ2-2
d_gene: .
abundance: .
v_gene: TRBV9

CDR3aa: CASSQVGLNSPLHF
CDR3nt: TGTGCCAGCAGCCAAGTTGGACTCAATTCACCCCTCCACTTT
j_gene: TRBJ1-6
d_gene: .
abundance: .
v_gene: TRBV3-1/TRBV3-2

CDR3aa: CAWGKQGAAEETQYF
CDR3nt: TGTGCCTGGGGTAAACAGGGGGCGGCTGAAGAGACCCAGTACTTC
j_gene: TRBJ2-5
d_gene: TRBD1
abundance: .
v_gene: TRBV30

CDR3aa: CASGTSGGNEQFF
CDR3nt: TGTGCTAGTGGAACTAGCGGGGGCAATGAGCAGTTCTTC
j_gene: TRBJ2-1
d_gene: TRBD2
abundance: .
v_gene: TRBV12-5

CDR3aa: CASSFYPTGQSYEQYF
CDR3nt: TGTGCCAGCAGTTTCTACCCCACCGGACAGTCCTACGAGCAGTACTTC
j_gene: TRBJ2-7
d_gene: .
abundance: .
v_gene: TRBV6-6

CDR3aa: CAALGSGNTIYF
CDR3nt: TGTGCCGCCCTAGGCTCTGGAAACACCATATATTTT
j_gene: TRBJ1-3
d_gene: .
abundance: .
v_gene: TRBV6-5

CDR3aa: CATTGGNQPQHF
CDR3nt: TGTGCCACCACAGGGGGCAATCAGCCCCAGCATTTT
j_gene: TRBJ1-5
d_gene: .
abundance: .
v_gene: TRBV15

CDR3aa: CASSESGQMGNYGYTF
CDR3nt: TGTGCCAGCAGTGAAAGCGGACAGATGGGTAACTATGGCTACACCTTC
j_gene: TRBJ1-2
d_gene: .
abundance: few
v_gene: TRBV6-1

CDR3aa: CASGTGAYEQYF
CDR3nt: TGTGCCAGCGGGACAGGGGCCTACGAGCAGTACTTC
j_gene: TRBJ2-7
d_gene: TRBD1
abundance: .
v_gene: TRBV27

CDR3aa: CASSHWLAGGTPTGELFF
CDR3nt: TGCGCCAGCAGCCACTGGCTAGCGGGGGGAACACCCACCGGGGAGCTGTTTTTT
j_gene: TRBJ2-2
d_gene: TRBD2
abundance: .
v_gene: TRBV4-3

CDR3aa: CASSSLTGTSVSYEQYF
CDR3nt: TGTGCCAGCAGCTCGCTAACCGGGACTAGCGTTTCCTACGAGCAGTACTTC
j_gene: TRBJ2-7
d_gene: TRBD2
abundance: .
v_gene: TRBV11-2

CDR3aa: CASNSGANTGELFF
CDR3nt: TGTGCCAGCAATAGCGGCGCGAACACCGGGGAGCTGTTTTTT
j_gene: TRBJ2-2
d_gene: .
abundance: .
v_gene: TRBV7-2

CDR3aa: CASSVSGDTQYF
CDR3nt: TGTGCCAGCAGCGTTAGCGGAGATACGCAGTATTTT
j_gene: TRBJ2-3
d_gene: .
abundance: .
v_gene: TRBV9

CDR3aa: CASSTRQGGRYTF
CDR3nt: TGTGCCAGCAGCACCAGACAGGGGGGCCGGTACACCTTC
j_gene: TRBJ1-2
d_gene: TRBD1
abundance: once
v_gene: TRBV7-2

CDR3aa: CASSLVGRQETQYF
CDR3nt: TGTGCCAGCAGCTTAGTCGGCAGGCAAGAGACCCAGTACTTC
j_gene: TRBJ2-5
d_gene: .
abundance: .
v_gene: TRBV7-8

CDR3aa: CASSLAGESSYEQYF
CDR3nt: TGCGCCAGCAGCTTGGCCGGGGAGAGCTCCTACGAGCAGTACTTC
j_gene: TRBJ2-7
d_gene: .
abundance: .
v_gene: TRBV5-1